The TCR beta chain under discussion was sequenced for a study of cytomegalovirus exposure and HLA in healthy donors. Study findings and constraints: The study had only CMV serostatus as immune exposure information. The study recorded around 160 TCR beta chains that were cytomegalovirus-associated.

Donors in the study were healthy people who gave bone marrow. As to this clone: What it recognizes is unknown.

Primers for the PCR totalled 60 Vbeta and 13 Jbeta. Libraries were prepared by immunoSEQ multiplex PCR; TCRdb keeps only in-frame clonotypes and omits some of them. The table shows 85,000 to 120,000 clones, with roughly four fifths occurring only once. This CDR3 comprises 18 residues. Per the germline V gene, CDR1 is MGHRA and CDR2 is YSYEKL. Trimming removed 0 bases from V and 1 base from J; junction bases left unmatched: 7. The sample taken for sequencing was PBMCs. The V and J genes are TRBV4-1 and TRBJ1-5; 9 bases fit TRBD1. The receptor comes from a man aged 50 to 59 in good health and CMV-seronegative. CDR3 sequence reads: CASSQDFDRGESNQPQHF. The CDR3 DNA reads as TGCGCCAGCAGCCAAGATTTCGACAGGGGGGAAAGCAATCAGCCCCAGCATTTT.